This T cell receptor (beta chain) was documented in a study of blood T cell repertoires in COVID-19 (dated by TCRdb to the early 2020s). Context from the whole study: Samples from collaborators originated in the United States, Italy and Spain and spanned both the acute and convalescent phases of COVID-19. The prospective study material was composed of cDNA or gDNA derived from T cells, B-cell-depleted T cells, or PBMCs. Deeply sampled blood TCRbeta repertoires from subjects exposed to, actively infected with, or recovered from COVID-19 were included in the dataset. The repertoires were released in a freely available public database intended as a resource for research on the immune response to SARS-CoV-2. Samples came from the ongoing ImmuneRACE study (first 160 participants) plus 1,254 subjects from 6 global collaborators. The sample metadata nearly always contained a de-identified subject ID, COVID-19 status, age in years and sex. Where HLA class I and class II types were available, the types were taken from metadata supplied by the sample provider, not from assay-based typing. Results and caveats for the whole study, not just this receptor: Clinical and demographic metadata were provided uncurated, with the amount varying by source and participant.

The junction carries 3 bases between V and J, which are trimmed by 2 bases and 4 bases respectively. The germline V gene (reference sequence) yields LGHDT for CDR1 and YNNKEL for CDR2. From its cysteine to its phenylalanine, the CDR3 spans 13 amino acids. The kept DNA is CDR3 alone, 39 bases in frame from the first base. TCRbeta CDR3 regions were amplified from genomic DNA by means of the immunoSEQ Assay, a bias-controlled multiplex PCR. As for the original processing: The number of nucleated cells in each sample was estimated from the amplification of reference gene primers within the assay. To quantify the absolute abundance of each unique TCRbeta CDR3 rearrangement, sequence reads were collapsed and filtered. Productive Simpson clonality was computed per sample as the square root of Simpson's diversity index over productive rearrangements. In TCRdb, the immuneACCESS table is reduced to in-frame sequences with V and J assigned. These tables do not hold every clone; where another copy was compared, an unresolved V gene accounts for under half, and the others remain unexplained. V, J and clone size derive from that table, while D and trimming were established from the DNA sequence. A total of around 130,000 clones appear in this sample, 75% to 90% of them only once. Together, the top ten hold roughly 4.5% of the sample.

Comment on this clone: This receptor's antigen is unknown. Per-base qualities were not stored, and no clone one base away is much larger.

The collaborating institutions used their own protocols to collect whole blood in K2EDTA tubes. For TCRbeta analysis, collaborators shipped samples in one of three forms: frozen whole blood, isolated PBMCs, or DNA extracted from either of those sample types. The sequence is built from TRBV3-1 (or the pseudogene TRBV3-2) and TRBJ2-6; the D gene is not confidently resolved. The TCR sequence derives from a human donor in a cohort sampled during active COVID-19. The sample consisted of peripheral blood. The bases are TGTGCCAGCAGCCAACAGGGGGCCAACGTCCTGACTTTC. Translated, it gives CASSQQGANVLTF.